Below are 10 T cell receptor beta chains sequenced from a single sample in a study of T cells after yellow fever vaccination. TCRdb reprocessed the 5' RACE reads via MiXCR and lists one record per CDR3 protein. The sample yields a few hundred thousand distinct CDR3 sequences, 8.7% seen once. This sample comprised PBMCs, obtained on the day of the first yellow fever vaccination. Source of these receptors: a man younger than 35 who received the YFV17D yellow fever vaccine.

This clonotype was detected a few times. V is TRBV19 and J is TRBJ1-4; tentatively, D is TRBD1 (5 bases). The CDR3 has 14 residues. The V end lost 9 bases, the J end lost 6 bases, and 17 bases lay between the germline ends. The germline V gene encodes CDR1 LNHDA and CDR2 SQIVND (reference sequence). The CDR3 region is CASSRAIGDEKLFF. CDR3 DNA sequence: TGTGCCAGCTCCAGGGCTATAGGCGATGAAAAACTGTTTTTT.

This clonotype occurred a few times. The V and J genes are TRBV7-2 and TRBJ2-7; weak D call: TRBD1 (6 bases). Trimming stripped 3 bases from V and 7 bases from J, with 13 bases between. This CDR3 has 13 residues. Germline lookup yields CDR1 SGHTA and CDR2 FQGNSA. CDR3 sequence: CASSFGGRGEQYV. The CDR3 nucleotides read TGTGCCAGCAGCTTTGGGGGCCGCGGGGAGCAGTACGTC.

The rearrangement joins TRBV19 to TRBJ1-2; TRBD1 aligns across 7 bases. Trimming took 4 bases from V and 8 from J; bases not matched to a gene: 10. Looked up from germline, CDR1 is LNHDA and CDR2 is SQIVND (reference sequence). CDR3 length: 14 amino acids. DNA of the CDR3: TGTGCCAGTAGTAAAGACAGGGCCCGCGGGGGCTACACCTTC. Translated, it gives CASSKDRARGGYTF. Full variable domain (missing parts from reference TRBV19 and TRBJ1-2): DGGITQSPKYLFRKEGQNVTLSCEQNLNHDAMYWYRQDPGQGLRLIYYSQIVNDFQKGDIAEGYSVSREKKESFPLTVTSAQKNPTAFYLCASSKDRARGGYTFGSGTRLTVV.

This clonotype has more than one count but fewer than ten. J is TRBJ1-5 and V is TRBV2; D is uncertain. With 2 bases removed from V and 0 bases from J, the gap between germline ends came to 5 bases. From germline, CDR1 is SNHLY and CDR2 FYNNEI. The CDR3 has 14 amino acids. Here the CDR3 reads CASSELSSNQPQHF. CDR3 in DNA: TGTGCCAGCAGTGAACTTAGTAGCAATCAGCCCCAGCATTTT.

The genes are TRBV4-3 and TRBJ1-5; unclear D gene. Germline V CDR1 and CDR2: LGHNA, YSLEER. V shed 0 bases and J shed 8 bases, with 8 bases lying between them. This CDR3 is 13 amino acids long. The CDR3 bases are TGCGCCAGCAGCCAAGACCGATTCAAGCCCCAGCATTTT. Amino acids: CASSQDRFKPQHF.

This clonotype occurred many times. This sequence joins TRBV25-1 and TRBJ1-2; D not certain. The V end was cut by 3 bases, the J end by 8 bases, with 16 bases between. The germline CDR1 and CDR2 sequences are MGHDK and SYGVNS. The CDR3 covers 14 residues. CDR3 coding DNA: TGTGCCAGCAGTGACATCCGGGCTGAGGGCGGCTACACCTTC. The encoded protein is CASSDIRAEGGYTF.

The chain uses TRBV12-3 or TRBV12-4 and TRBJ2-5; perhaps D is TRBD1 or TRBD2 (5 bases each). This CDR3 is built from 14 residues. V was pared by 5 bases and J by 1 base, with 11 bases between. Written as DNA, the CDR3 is TGTGCCAGCAGTCTGGGGGAGACCCAAGAGACCCAGTACTTC. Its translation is CASSLGETQETQYF.

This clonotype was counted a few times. CDR3 loop: CSVARQDGNTIYF. DNA of the CDR3: TGCAGCGTTGCTCGCCAAGATGGAAACACCATATATTTT. The chain combines TRBV29-1 with TRBJ1-3; D not resolved. This CDR3 is built from 13 residues. Germline V CDR1 and CDR2: SQVTM, ANQGSEA. Trimming removed 4 bases from V and 3 bases from J, with 10 bases in between. The full variable domain, completed using reference TRBV29-1 and TRBJ1-3, is SAVISQKPSRDICQRGTSLTIQCQVDSQVTMMFWYRQQPGQSLTLIATANQGSEATYESGFVIDKFPISRPNLTFSTLTVSNMSPEDSSIYLCSVARQDGNTIYFGEGSWLTVV.

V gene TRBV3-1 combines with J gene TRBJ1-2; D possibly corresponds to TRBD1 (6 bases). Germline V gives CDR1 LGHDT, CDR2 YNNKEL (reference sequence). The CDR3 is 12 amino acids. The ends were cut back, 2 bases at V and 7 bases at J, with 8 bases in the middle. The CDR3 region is CASSQYRAGYTF. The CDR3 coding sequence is TGTGCCAGCAGCCAATACAGGGCTGGCTACACCTTC.

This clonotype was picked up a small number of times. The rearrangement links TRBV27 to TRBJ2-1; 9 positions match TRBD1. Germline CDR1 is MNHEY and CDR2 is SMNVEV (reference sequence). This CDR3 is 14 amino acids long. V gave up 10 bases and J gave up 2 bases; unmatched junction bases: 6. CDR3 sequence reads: CATSRDRAYNEQFF. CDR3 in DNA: TGTGCCACCAGCCGGGACAGGGCCTACAATGAGCAGTTCTTC.